This T cell receptor (beta chain) was recorded in a study of monozygotic twins with inflammatory bowel disease. Amplification used two nested PCRs: roughly 16 cycles, then 9 cycles, on TCRalpha/TCRbeta cDNA. With the 5' RACE reads reprocessed, TCRdb shows one record per CDR3 protein and no DNA. The listing contains fewer than 550,000 distinct CDR3 sequences. Findings and caveats of the study: Especially with disease activity, IBD patients had fewer clonotypes in common with others than healthy twins did. With inverse Simpson as the measure, TCRbeta diversity was lower in IBD patients than in healthy co-twins.

With respect to this clonotype: Its antigen remains unknown.

From germline, CDR1 is MNHNS and CDR2 SASEGT. This CDR3 region has 15 residues. Sample: blood. The chain carries TRBV6-1 and TRBJ1-2; the TRBD1 assignment by TCRdb is unverifiable without DNA. This TCR was recovered from a human donor with ulcerative colitis or Crohn's disease, or a healthy co-twin of an affected twin (not recorded which). The CDR3 here is CASTRTAYNNYGYTF.